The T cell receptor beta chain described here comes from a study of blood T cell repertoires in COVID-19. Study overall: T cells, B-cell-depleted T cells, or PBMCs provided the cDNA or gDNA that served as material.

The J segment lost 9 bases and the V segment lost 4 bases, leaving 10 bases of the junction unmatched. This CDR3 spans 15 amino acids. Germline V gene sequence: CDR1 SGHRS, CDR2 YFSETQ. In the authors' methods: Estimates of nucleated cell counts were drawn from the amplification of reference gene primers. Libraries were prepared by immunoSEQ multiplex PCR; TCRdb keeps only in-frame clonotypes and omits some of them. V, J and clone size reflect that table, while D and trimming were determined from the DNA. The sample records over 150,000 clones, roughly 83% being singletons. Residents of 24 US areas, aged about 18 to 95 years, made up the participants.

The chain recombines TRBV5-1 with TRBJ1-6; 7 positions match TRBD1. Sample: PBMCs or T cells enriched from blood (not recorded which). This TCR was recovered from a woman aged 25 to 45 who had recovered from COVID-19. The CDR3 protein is CASSVAPGQLSPLHF. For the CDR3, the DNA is TGCGCCAGCAGCGTCGCCCCGGGACAGCTTTCACCCCTCCACTTT.